These 3 T cell receptor beta chains originate from one sample sequenced in a study of cytomegalovirus exposure and HLA in healthy donors. In the PCR, 60 Vbeta and 13 Jbeta primers were used. TCRdb keeps only in-frame clones here, not all; method: immunoSEQ multiplex PCR. The sample lists roughly 140,000 clones; roughly 70% were seen once. The sequencing sample was made of PBMCs. These receptors all come from a man between 60 and 75 years old in good health and CMV-seronegative.

This chain uses TRBV5-6 with TRBJ2-5, with D perhaps matching TRBD2 (6 bases). The CDR3 totals 15 residues. From germline, CDR1 is SGHDT and CDR2 YYEEEE. Trimming cost V 2 bases and J 1 base, with 12 bases left between them. CDR3 residues: CASSLTPGSQETQYF. The CDR3 DNA is TGTGCCAGCAGCTTAACCCCCGGGAGCCAAGAGACCCAGTACTTC.

The chain uses TRBV19 and TRBJ2-5; TRBD2 matches 13 bases. The CDR3 is made up of 18 amino acids. Per germline, CDR1 LNHDA and CDR2 SQIVND (reference sequence). Trimming took 4 bases from V and 0 from J; bases not matched to a gene: 8. In DNA form, the CDR3 reads TGTGCCAGTAGTACAGGACTAGCGGGAGTGAGAAACCAAGAGACCCAGTACTTC. Its translation is CASSTGLAGVRNQETQYF.

This sequence joins TRBV4-2 and TRBJ2-7, with TRBD2 as a possible D gene (7 bases). There are 16 residues in the CDR3. The germline V gene encodes CDR1 LGHNA and CDR2 YNFKEQ. Trimming stripped 5 bases from V and 6 bases from J, with 23 bases between. In DNA, the CDR3 is TGTGCCAGCAGCGGTCACGGGGCTGGGGCGGGGGCCGAGCAGTACTTC. This codes for CASSGHGAGAGAEQYF.